This T cell receptor beta chain is from a study of cytomegalovirus exposure and HLA in healthy donors listed by TCRdb under 2017. The study in broad terms: In an earlier analysis of roughly 500 of the donors, 276 Gb of sequence data and roughly 100 million unique TCR beta sequences from roughly 200 million T cells were reported. Using immunosequencing, the study profiled T cell repertoires from 640 or so subjects and related those repertoires to cytomegalovirus serostatus. Rather than drawing on any new phenotypic data, the later analysis identified candidate immune exposures from TCR beta sequences and the way those sequences occurred across donors. Of the 300 to 400 genotyped donors, 81% fell in the genetic ancestry cluster associated with self-reported Caucasian donors. The study combined high-throughput TCR immunosequencing, statistical association of individual TCRs with disease status, and machine learning to predict cytomegalovirus infection status. In a later analysis, previously published TCR beta repertoires from roughly 710 donors were re-analyzed and high-resolution HLA genotyping was added so that TCR occurrence patterns could be studied. Among 398 genotyped donors of the cohort, an average of roughly 240,000 unique TCR beta nucleotide sequences were sequenced per donor, 15% to 20% of them non-productive. Typing coverage varied by locus: 629-630 donors for A, B, C, DRB1 and DQB1; under 550 for DQA1; around 570 for DPA1; 400 to 480 for DPB1. An early release that covered several hundred HLA-typed donors contained approximately 320 gigabases of sequencing data and around 85 million unique TCR sequences. Because of strong linkage in the cohort, four to six DR-DQ haplotypes were treated as single units for association and clustering. An earlier analysis of 500 to 650 of the donors applied high-throughput TCR beta sequencing to assess whether each TCR beta V gene segment acted as functional or pseudogenic. Besides the first cohort of 666 subjects, a separate validation cohort made up of 120 different subjects was used. The study aimed to test whether signatures of past pathogen exposure could be identified by cataloging public T cell receptors. Genome-wide SNP genotypes for about three fifths of the roughly 670 donors were used in a later genetic analysis, which treated that subset as a discovery cohort. Alongside the repertoire data, information on donor age, sex, ethnicity and CMV serostatus was compiled. All discovery cohort repertoires had been generated on a single sequencing platform. Both class I and class II loci were covered by HLA typing, at four-digit resolution. Overall study outcomes, separate from this receptor: In a later analysis, several top co-occurrence clusters were reported to appear linked to parvovirus B19, influenza, CMV and Epstein-Barr virus. Some IMGT-functional V segments, including TRBV6-2 and TRBV6-3, could not be told apart with the 87-base-pair reads, so those segments were excluded. Linkage disequilibrium might explain the correlated functional status among segregating V segments, but an unknown experimental factor could not be ruled out. Assigning TCR associations to individual alleles was difficult when HLA alleles, especially DR and DQ, strongly co-occurred. Because counts were too low, more than 15 rarely observed V segments, including chromosome 9 orphons, were left out of the earlier analysis of 500 to 750 of the donors. A later analysis found that TCR association rates varied across HLA loci, with DRB1 alleles showing the most associated TCRs and HLA-C alleles the fewest. V-gene and J-gene trimming of TCR beta chains was associated with a missense DCLRE1C variant in a later genetic analysis, and the association was replicated in an independent cohort. At a false discovery rate of 0.05, a later analysis linked around 15,000 TCR beta sequences to specific HLA alleles. A few of the identified cytomegalovirus-associated TCR beta chains were confirmed in vitro to be specific for cytomegalovirus antigens. The classifier was reported to diagnose cytomegalovirus status with high specificity and sensitivity in both the original and validation cohorts. A later analysis found that most CMV-associated TCR beta chains appeared HLA-restricted, with HLA associations seemingly driven largely by CMV exposure. Most TCR sequences were observed very rarely across donors, whereas some public TCRs were present in many individuals. Immune exposure information for the cohort was limited to CMV serostatus. In an earlier analysis of roughly 560 of the donors, most TCR beta V segments were observed in productive rearrangements about 87% or about 30% of the time, broadly matching IMGT annotations. A further reported finding was that TCR beta sequences accurately predicted the HLA-A and HLA-B alleles for most subjects in the first cohort. HLA typing was unavailable for some donors at each locus, so association tests used only the typed subset. In the study, roughly 160 TCR beta chains were listed as associated with cytomegalovirus. A cluster of highly shared sequence variants was judged likely to represent a technical artifact of the sequencing pipeline. In a later analysis, HLA-associated TCR beta chains were found to be more clonally expanded and to have lower generation probabilities than equally common non-associated chains. According to a later genetic analysis, donors in an Asian-associated ancestry cluster had fewer N-insertions in productive TCRs than the approximately 650-donor mean. The authors suggested that the approach could potentially be extended to other disease states and immunological phenotypes. The presence/absence analyses assumed that sequencing depth was roughly uniform across donors, and that assumption may not be true. This cohort had only TCR beta chains sequenced, and the lack of alpha or paired-chain data limited which features could be detected.

Spanning cysteine to phenylalanine, the CDR3 consists of 13 amino acids. The sequence is cut down to CDR3 DNA, 39 bases in frame from base 1. Sequences SGDLS (CDR1) and YYNGEE (CDR2) are obtained from the germline V gene. V was cut back by 0 bases and J by 11 bases, leaving a gap of 14 bases between them. In total, roughly 670 healthy bone marrow donors made up the cohort. Cohort members were all nominally healthy when sampled, although unrecorded immune exposures were likely present. The donor was CMV seropositive and belonged to the group of around 300 seropositive cohort members. A peripheral blood sample was collected from each donor, and TCR beta sequencing was performed on peripheral blood mononuclear cells. Genomic DNA extraction from the blood cell samples was performed with the Qiagen DNeasy Blood Extraction Kit. Library creation used the immunoSEQ multiplex PCR assay. For the multiplex PCR, a mixture combining 60 forward primers for TCR Vbeta segments and 13 reverse primers for TCR Jbeta segments was used. The CDR3 region of rearranged TCR beta genes was amplified from genomic DNA by a multiplex PCR assay. Amplified TCR beta libraries were sequenced as 87-base-pair reads on the Illumina HiSeq System. From the authors' description of their analysis: Across the 640 or so repertoires, a later analysis counted some 81 million unique TCR beta chains, 9 million to 14 million of which were shared by at least two donors. To remove PCR and sequencing errors, raw reads were error-corrected and collapsed into unique sequences using a nearest-neighbor algorithm that merged closely related sequences. Alignment of CDR3 sequences to IMGT reference sequences was used to assign V, D and J gene segments. For a sequence to be retained, at least a six-nucleotide match to both a V gene segment and a J gene segment was required. Rearrangements were called productive when the CDR3 lacked stop codons and stayed in frame with V and J; all others were non-productive. CDR3 was defined according to IMGT convention as the region running from the second conserved V-encoded cysteine to the conserved J-encoded phenylalanine. In an earlier analysis of 550 to 650 of the donors, sequences lacking an unambiguous match to a single V gene segment were excluded. In an earlier analysis of about 590 of the donors, a V segment was called functional when productive rearrangements were above 56.7%, and segregating when the standard deviation between donors exceeded 5%. A statistical classification framework was built for diagnosing cytomegalovirus status from the catalog of TCR beta chain sequences. V and J gene assignment, in a later analysis, came from comparing TCR nucleotide sequences with IMGT/GENE-DB human TR gene sequences. In a later analysis, CDR3 sequences and most-parsimonious VDJ recombination scenarios were assigned using the TCRdist pipeline. A later analysis defined each TCR beta chain by its CDR3 amino acid sequence plus V-gene family, and excluded reads lacking a unique V-gene family. To address suspected cross-contamination and a sequencing artifact, a later analysis removed around 590 highly shared, low-generation-probability nucleotide sequences. A later analysis calculated a clonal expansion index for each public chain from normalized within-repertoire ranks of inferred template counts. In a later analysis, generation probabilities were computed with a VDJ recombination model fitted to out-of-frame rearrangements, and the resulting probabilities were checked against IGoR. In a later analysis, TCR-TCR, TCR-HLA and TCR-CMV co-occurrence was scored with hypergeometric tests, and a repertoire-size bias correction was applied to TCR pairs. To estimate false discovery rates, a later analysis permuted the HLA or CMV assignments 20 times. In a later analysis, co-occurring TCRs were grouped with DBSCAN, and TCRdist sequence similarity was added when clustering was performed within HLA-allele-positive subsets. Co-occurrence clustering excluded repertoires with fewer than 30,000 or more than 120,000 public chains, plus five with anomalous nucleotide sharing. TCRdb stores this immuneACCESS table with in-frame sequences only. Part of the clones is absent; in the studies checked, under half of the shortfall reflects unresolved V genes, and no reason is known for the rest. V and J calls and clone size are copied from that table; D and trimming were computed from the DNA. The sample table records over 65,000 clones; roughly 77% of these occur just once. The top ten clones comprise approximately 15% of the sample.

Of note for this clone: Its binding antigen is unknown. The record has no base qualities; no much larger clone is one base away.

The rearrangement combines TRBV9 with TRBJ2-5; the D gene is possibly TRBD1, with 7 bases matching. This sequence was found in a woman in her thirties or forties in good health and CMV-seropositive. The sample comprised PBMCs. The encoded CDR3 is CASSVGTGGEQYF. Read as DNA, the sequence is TGTGCCAGCAGCGTAGGGACAGGCGGGGAGCAGTACTTC.